One sample yielded the 30 T cell receptor beta chains listed below, sequenced in a study of cytomegalovirus exposure and HLA in healthy donors. Primers included in the PCR were 60 Vbeta and 13 Jbeta primers. Produced via immunoSEQ multiplex PCR; TCRdb's table is partial and in-frame only. Among roughly 300,000 clones listed, approximately 90% were seen once. Input material: PBMCs. The source is a man aged 35 to 55 in good health and CMV-seropositive.

This chain uses TRBV7-3 with TRBJ2-3; TRBD2 agrees at 8 bases. The V gene's germline CDR1 is SGHTA and CDR2 FQGTGA. The V and J ends lost 5 bases and 0 bases, in that order; junction bases with no gene match: 7. This CDR3 has 16 residues. The CDR3: CASSLGLVSSTDTQYF. CDR3 sequence (DNA): TGTGCCAGCAGCCTGGGACTAGTATCTAGCACAGATACGCAGTATTTT.

The V gene is TRBV5-4, the J gene TRBJ2-2, with TRBD2 matching 14 bases. The germline gives CDR1 SGHNT, CDR2 YYREEE (reference sequence). The junction had 7 bases not matched to a gene; V was cut back by 4 bases and J by 8 bases. The CDR3 contains 16 residues. DNA for the CDR3: TGTGCCAGCAGCGGAGGACTAGCGGGAGGCGTTGGGGAGCTGTTTTTT. Amino acids: CASSGGLAGGVGELFF.

This chain's CDR3 is CASSPAVGRYEQYF. In nucleotides, the CDR3 is TGTGCCAGCAGCCCTGCGGTGGGGCGATACGAGCAGTACTTC. The chain combines TRBV5-5 with TRBJ2-7; D may be TRBD1 (5 bases). The CDR3 is 14 residues long. Trimming pared 4 bases from V and 4 bases from J, leaving 15 bases between. Looked up from germline, CDR1 is SGHKS and CDR2 is YYEKEE (reference sequence).

The chain is built from TRBV6-5 and TRBJ1-2; a possible D gene is TRBD1 (6 bases). This CDR3 is 15 amino acids long. V lost 6 bases and J lost 6, with 20 bases in between. Germline V gene sequence: CDR1 MNHEY, CDR2 SVGAGI. The CDR3 bases are TGTGCCAGCAGGATTACAGGGCGCGCTAAGGATGGCTACACCTTC. Protein product: CASRITGRAKDGYTF.

This clone was recorded only once. The V gene is TRBV9, the J gene TRBJ2-7, with 8 bases fitting TRBD2. This CDR3 region has 16 residues. Germline V gene data show CDR1 as SGDLS and CDR2 as YYNGEE. The V gene end was trimmed by 0 bases and the J gene end by 3 bases; junction bases not matched to a gene: 8. CDR3 residues: CASSVDGSGTLYEQYF. CDR3 nucleotide sequence: TGTGCCAGCAGCGTAGACGGTAGCGGGACCCTCTACGAGCAGTACTTC.

A single count supports this clone. The chain combines TRBV18 with TRBJ2-1; D is perhaps TRBD2 (6 bases). Per the germline V gene, CDR1 is KGHSH and CDR2 is LQKENI. The V and J ends lost 3 bases and 2 bases respectively, with 14 bases between them. CDR3 length: 16 amino acids. The CDR3 region has the DNA TGTGCCAGCTCACCCCTCAGCGGGTTAACCTACAATGAGCAGTTCTTC. It specifies CASSPLSGLTYNEQFF. The variable domain in full, with the rest retrieved from reference TRBV18 and TRBJ2-1, is NAGVMQNPRHLVRRRGQEARLRCSPMKGHSHVYWYRQLPEEGLKFMVYLQKENIIDESGMPKERFSAEFPKEGPSILRIQQVVRGDSAAYFCASSPLSGLTYNEQFFGPGTRLTVL.

Only one count was recorded for this clone. The rearrangement joins TRBV28 to TRBJ2-2; possible D gene TRBD1, 6 bases. Trimming cost V 0 bases and J 2 bases, with 7 bases left between them. In germline, CDR1 is MDHEN, CDR2 SYDVKM. The CDR3 runs 15 residues. DNA for the CDR3: TGTGCCAGCAGTTTATGGGGGACAAACACCGGGGAGCTGTTTTTT. As protein: CASSLWGTNTGELFF.

For the CDR3, the DNA is TGTGCCAGCAGGGCGGACAGGGTGCGGGTCAATGAGCAGTTCTTC. Its translation: CASRADRVRVNEQFF. The chain uses TRBV6-5 and TRBJ2-1; 8 bases are shared with TRBD1. The V gene's germline CDR1 is MNHEY and CDR2 SVGAGI. The CDR3 loop spans 15 amino acids. Unmatched junction bases numbered 10, after V lost 6 bases and J lost 6 bases.

This clone has just one count. J is TRBJ2-1 and V is TRBV7-8, with TRBD2 matching over 8 bases. The CDR3 consists of 16 residues. Germline-derived CDR1 and CDR2 are SGHVS and FQNEAQ. Trimming took 0 bases from V and 6 from J; bases not matched to a gene: 7. The CDR3 protein is CASSLARIAGSNEQFF. CDR3 in DNA: TGTGCCAGCAGCTTAGCGAGGATAGCGGGAAGCAATGAGCAGTTCTTC.

The V and J genes are TRBV19 and TRBJ2-5; 11 bases match TRBD1. Losses at the gene ends were 5 bases for V and 5 bases for J; bases not matched to a gene: 7. CDR1 is LNHDA and CDR2 is SQIVND in the germline V gene (reference sequence). This CDR3 spans 15 amino acids. Here the CDR3 reads CASSWGTGGTETQYF. The CDR3 nucleotides read TGTGCCAGTAGTTGGGGGACAGGGGGTACGGAGACCCAGTACTTC.

The chain couples TRBV28 to TRBJ2-7, with TRBD2 matching over 9 bases. V lost 5 bases, J lost 1 base, and 9 bases stayed unmatched. CDR3 length: 16 residues. CDR1 is MDHEN and CDR2 is SYDVKM in the germline V gene. CDR3 region: CASSRATSGQSYEQYF. The CDR3 DNA sequence: TGTGCCAGCAGTCGGGCGACTAGCGGCCAATCCTACGAGCAGTACTTC.

The chain carries TRBV9 and TRBJ2-5; the match to TRBD1 covers 10 bases. Trimming at V came to 3 bases and at J to 4 bases, leaving 3 bases not matched to a gene. The CDR3 is 14 amino acids. The V gene's germline CDR1 is SGDLS and CDR2 YYNGEE. The CDR3, as DNA: TGTGCCAGCAGCGGGACAGGGGGGGGAGAGACCCAGTACTTC. It codes for CASSGTGGGETQYF.

This clone was seen a few times. This chain connects TRBV5-1 to TRBJ1-2; D unresolved. Deletions cut 2 bases from V and 0 bases from J, with 11 bases between. This CDR3 comprises 15 residues. In germline, CDR1 is SGHRS, CDR2 YFSETQ. CDR3 bases: TGCGCCAGCAGCTTTAAAAACAGTGCTAACTATGGCTACACCTTC. Protein sequence: CASSFKNSANYGYTF.

This clone has a handful of counts. The V call is TRBV5-1, the J call TRBJ1-1; the D gene is possibly TRBD1 (6 bases). There are 13 residues in the CDR3. Between the trimmed V and J ends, which lost 5 bases and 5 bases, there was a span of 13 bases. Looked up from germline, CDR1 is SGHRS and CDR2 is YFSETQ. The CDR3 region is CASSWGGGTEAFF. Written as DNA, the CDR3 is TGCGCCAGCAGTTGGGGAGGGGGTACTGAAGCTTTCTTT.

The genes are TRBV29-1 and TRBJ2-1; 11 bases line up with TRBD2. J was trimmed by 8 bases and V by 4 bases; bases with no gene match: 4. This CDR3 is 13 amino acids long. Germline CDR1 SQVTM, CDR2 ANQGSEA. This chain's CDR3 is CSVALAGAYEQFF. In nucleotides, the CDR3 is TGCAGCGTTGCACTAGCGGGAGCTTATGAGCAGTTCTTC.

This clone appeared a single time. The V and J genes are TRBV7-6 and TRBJ1-4; 7 nucleotides agree with TRBD1. J lost 3 bases, V lost 5 bases, and 18 bases had no gene match. The CDR3 sequence is 19 residues long. Looked up from germline, CDR1 is SGHVS and CDR2 is FNYEAQ. CDR3 amino acids: CASSRRLDRFTGANEKLFF. The CDR3 DNA is TGTGCCAGCAGCCGTCGCCTGGACAGGTTTACCGGAGCTAATGAAAAACTGTTTTTT.

The gene calls are TRBV15 and TRBJ2-7; 7 bases match TRBD2. CDR1 is LNHNV, CDR2 YYDKDF, per germline (reference sequence). J gave up 0 bases and V 0 bases, and 5 bases lay outside the gene matches. This CDR3 spans 16 amino acids. The CDR3 reads CATSREGLYLSYEQYF. CDR3 in DNA: TGTGCCACCAGCAGAGAGGGACTATACCTCTCCTACGAGCAGTACTTC.

The chain is built from TRBV9 and TRBJ2-5, with a possible D match to TRBD2 (6 bases). The J call is in doubt because the DNA end fits TRBJ2-7 better. This CDR3 contains 14 residues. The germline V gene encodes CDR1 SGDLS and CDR2 YYNGEE. As DNA, the CDR3 is TGTGCCAGCAGCGTAGCGGGCGCGGGGTACGAGCAGTACTTC. This gives the protein CASSVAGAGYEQYF.

Worth noting for this clone: The junction and the germline gene differ at one end; a read error may be behind it. The gene calls are TRBV7-7 and TRBJ2-5, with a weak D call TRBD2 (6 bases). Germline V gene lookup returns CDR1 SSHAT and CDR2 FNYEAQ (reference sequence). The CDR3 length is 13 residues. CDR3 in DNA: TGTGCTAGCAGCCCCCGGGACCGGGGGTCCCAGTACTTC. Translating it yields CASSPRDRGSQYF.

This chain joins TRBV2 and TRBJ2-1; TRBD2 agrees at 10 bases. With V trimmed by 7 bases and J by 3 bases, 12 bases remained unmatched. The CDR3 has 17 amino acids. The germline V gene has CDR1 SNHLY and CDR2 FYNNEI. CDR3 in amino acids: CASKVGSSGSDYNEQFF. In DNA form, the CDR3 reads TGTGCCAGCAAAGTCGGATCTAGCGGGAGTGACTACAATGAGCAGTTCTTC.

The V and J genes are TRBV5-3 and TRBJ2-6; a possible D gene is TRBD1 (5 bases). TRBV5-3 carries the ORF label, with uncertain function. V was shortened by 2 bases and J by 0 bases, with 6 bases between the two germline ends. The length of the CDR3 is 15 residues. The CDR3 region is CARSFQGSGANVLTF. The CDR3 bases are TGTGCCAGAAGCTTTCAGGGCTCTGGGGCCAACGTCCTGACTTTC.

The rearrangement links TRBV19 to TRBJ2-7; D not resolved. Germline V gene sequence: CDR1 LNHDA, CDR2 SQIVND (reference sequence). The CDR3 has 14 amino acids. Trimming left V 9 bases short and J 0 bases short, with 15 bases between. CDR3 bases: TGTGCCAGCGGATTCTCAAGGAGCTCCTACGAGCAGTACTTC. As protein: CASGFSRSSYEQYF.

In its sample, this clone was seen once. This chain uses TRBV5-1 with TRBJ2-7; TRBD2 matches at 7 bases. The CDR3 sequence is 13 residues long. CDR1 SGHRS and CDR2 YFSETQ come from the germline V gene. V trimming: 4 bases; J trimming: 3 bases; junction bases outside the gene matches: 4. The CDR3 here is CASSRGLVYEQYF. The CDR3 bases are TGCGCCAGCAGCCGAGGACTAGTCTACGAGCAGTACTTC.

The J gene is TRBJ1-1, the V gene TRBV7-2, with D maybe TRBD1 (5 bases). Germline-derived CDR1 and CDR2 are SGHTA and FQGNSA. This CDR3 contains 16 residues. The germline V and J ends were trimmed by 5 bases and 4 bases, with 20 bases remaining between them. For the CDR3, the DNA is TGTGCCAGCAGCCCGCGCGGGACCGCCGGTTTCACTGAAGCTTTCTTT. Translation gives CASSPRGTAGFTEAFF.

The genes are TRBV5-5 and TRBJ2-2, with TRBD2 matching over 7 bases. With V trimmed by 0 bases and J by 7 bases, 12 bases remained unmatched. Germline lookup yields CDR1 SGHKS and CDR2 YYEKEE (reference sequence). The CDR3 sequence is 17 residues long. The CDR3 protein is CASSLEGRESRVGELFF. DNA for the CDR3: TGTGCCAGCAGCTTGGAGGGGCGGGAGAGCCGTGTCGGGGAGCTGTTTTTT.

The chain recombines TRBV18 with TRBJ2-3; possible D gene TRBD2, 6 bases. This CDR3 has 17 residues. The germline gives CDR1 KGHSH, CDR2 LQKENI. V gave up 4 bases and J gave up 0 bases, with 17 bases separating them. DNA of the CDR3: TGTGCCAGCTCACAAGTAGGTAGCGGAGCTAGCACAGATACGCAGTATTTT. Protein: CASSQVGSGASTDTQYF.

This clone occurred a few times. The J gene is TRBJ2-7, the V gene TRBV4-1; perhaps TRBD2 as D (5 bases). The ends were cut back, 4 bases at V and 7 bases at J, with 17 bases in the middle. The CDR3 totals 14 residues. Germline V gives CDR1 MGHRA, CDR2 YSYEKL. The CDR3 bases are TGCGCCAGCAGCCGGCCGGGGTCCTCGGGGGAGCAGTACTTC. Translated: CASSRPGSSGEQYF.

In this sample, this clone turned up once. This chain uses TRBV2 with TRBJ2-5, with D tentatively TRBD1 (6 bases). V was shortened by 6 bases and J by 13 bases, with 12 bases between the two germline ends. Per germline, CDR1 SNHLY and CDR2 FYNNEI. The CDR3 is 10 amino acids. In DNA, the CDR3 is TGTGCCAGCAGGACCGGGACACTGTACTTC. Amino acid sequence: CASRTGTLYF.

The V call is TRBV27, the J call TRBJ2-7, with 10 positions matching TRBD2. The CDR3 has 14 amino acids. V shed 6 bases, J shed 1 base, and the junction held 3 bases outside the gene matches. Per the germline V gene, CDR1 is MNHEY and CDR2 is SMNVEV (reference sequence). CDR3 coding DNA: TGTGCCAGCAGGCGGACTAGCGGTTCCTACGAGCAGTACTTC. It translates to CASRRTSGSYEQYF.

This clone was detected only once. The genes are TRBV18 and TRBJ2-7; 13 bases align to TRBD2. The V segment lost 4 bases and the J segment 6 bases; nucleotides outside the gene matches: 6. CDR1 KGHSH and CDR2 LQKENI come from the germline V gene. The length of the CDR3 is 15 residues. The chain's CDR3 is CASSREGLAGVEQYF. The DNA for the CDR3 is TGTGCCAGCTCACGCGAAGGACTAGCGGGAGTCGAGCAGTACTTC. Filled out from reference TRBV18 and TRBJ2-7, the complete variable domain reads NAGVMQNPRHLVRRRGQEARLRCSPMKGHSHVYWYRQLPEEGLKFMVYLQKENIIDESGMPKERFSAEFPKEGPSILRIQQVVRGDSAAYFCASSREGLAGVEQYFGPGTRLTVT.